This T cell receptor beta chain came from a study of patients and donors after allogeneic stem cell transplantation. CDR1 and CDR2 from the germline V gene are SGHTA and FQGNSA. The CDR3 is 14 amino acids. Unmatched junction bases numbered 0, after V lost 1 base and J lost 6 bases. TCRdb re-analysed the RT-PCR reads in MiXCR, keeping a single row per CDR3 protein. The sample yields 1,500 to 2,000 distinct CDR3 sequences, roughly 3.7% seen once. This clonotype is medium-sized (0.01 to 0.1%). This chain uses TRBV7-2 with TRBJ1-6, with TRBD1 identical over 7 bases. Sequencing used blood, either unsorted or a sorted T cell fraction (not recorded which). This TCR came from a human donor who was either an allogeneic HSCT recipient or a stem cell or donor lymphocyte infusion donor (not recorded which). It is not recorded whose cells these are; they may come from a transplant donor. CDR3 sequence: CASSLDRGNSPLHF. CDR3 in DNA: TGTGCCAGCAGCTTAGACAGGGGTAATTCACCCCTCCACTTT.